This T cell receptor (beta chain) was sequenced during a study of Tregs in tolerant kidney transplant recipients. Related graft donors supplied nonmyeloablative bone marrow transplants, and mixed chimerism was transient. CD4+CD25+CD127- Tregs, CD4+CD25- non-Tregs, CD4 and CD8 cells were sorted. Study-level results: Nucleotide sequences could not be compared across some patients' samples due to primer changes. Few patients were studied, so findings need validation in larger groups. Tregs expanded with activated donor B cells seemed most donor-specific.

The CDR3 is 17 amino acids. The germline CDR1 and CDR2 sequences are SGHKS and YYEKEE (reference sequence). V lost 1 base, J lost 2 bases, and 16 bases lay in between. TCRdb keeps only in-frame clones here, not all; method: immunoSEQ multiplex PCR. The data show about 81,000 clones, more than 85% seen once. About this clone itself: Antigen unknown.

The sample here was CD4+ T cells from blood (PBMCs), taken 24 months after the transplant. J is TRBJ1-5 and V is TRBV5-5; the D gene is possibly TRBD1 (5 bases). The receptor's source is a human patient who received a combined kidney and bone marrow transplant. Some of the T cells might come from the graft donor. Written as DNA, the CDR3 is TGTGCCAGCAGCTTGAACCAGGGTTTTTATGGCAATCAGCCCCAGCATTTT. It translates to CASSLNQGFYGNQPQHF. The full variable domain, with the rest looked up from reference TRBV5-5 and TRBJ1-5, is DAGVTQSPTHLIKTRGQQVTLRCSPISGHKSVSWYQQVLGQGPQFIFQYYEKEERGRGNFPDRFSARQFPNYSSELNVNALLLGDSALYLCASSLNQGFYGNQPQHFGDGTRLSIL.